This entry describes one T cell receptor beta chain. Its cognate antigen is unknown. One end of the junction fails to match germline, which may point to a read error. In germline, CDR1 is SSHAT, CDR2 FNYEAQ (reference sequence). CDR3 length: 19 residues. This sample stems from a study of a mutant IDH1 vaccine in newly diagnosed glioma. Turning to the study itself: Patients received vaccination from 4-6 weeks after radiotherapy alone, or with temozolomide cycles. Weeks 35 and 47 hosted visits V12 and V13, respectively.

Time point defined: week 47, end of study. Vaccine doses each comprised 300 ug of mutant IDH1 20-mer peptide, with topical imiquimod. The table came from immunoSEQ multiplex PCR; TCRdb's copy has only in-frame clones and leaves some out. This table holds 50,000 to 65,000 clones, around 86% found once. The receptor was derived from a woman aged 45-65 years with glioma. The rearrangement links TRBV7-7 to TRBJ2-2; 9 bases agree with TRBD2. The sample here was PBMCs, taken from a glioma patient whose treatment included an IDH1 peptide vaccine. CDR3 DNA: TGTGCTAGCAGCTTAGAACTTGATCGCGGGGGGGCGGACACCGGGGAGCTGTTTTTT. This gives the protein CASSLELDRGGADTGELFF. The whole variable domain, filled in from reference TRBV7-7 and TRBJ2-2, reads GAGVSQSPRYKVTKRGQDVTLRCDPISSHATLYWYQQALGQGPEFLTYFNYEAQPDKSGLPSDRFSAERPEGSISTLTIQRTEQRDSAMYRCASSLELDRGGADTGELFFGEGSRLTVL.